The 3 T cell receptor delta chains below come from one sample, sequenced in a study of gammadelta T cells in human blood (dated by TCRdb to the early 2020s). Receptor libraries were prepared by RT-PCR. The sequencer was an Illumina MiSeq. Clone calls in TCRdb were regenerated from the public reads with CATT, after which identical DNA sequences shared one row. Across this sample there are 950 to 1,500 delta-chain clones, with roughly 11% seen only once. The leading ten clones occupy approximately 6.2% of the sample. Sample: non-Vgamma9Vdelta2 gamma-delta T cells from cord blood. The receptors derive from a newborn.

In its sample, this clone ranks as large. V usage is TRDV1 and J usage is TRDJ2; TRDD3 is a possible D gene (6 bases). V lost 0 bases to trimming and J lost 0 bases, with 17 bases between them. The germline V gene has CDR1 TSWWSYY and CDR2 QGS. This CDR3 has 19 residues. CDR3: CALGELVPSGDPLTAQLFF. The DNA for the CDR3 is TGTGCTCTTGGGGAACTAGTCCCCTCTGGGGATCCTTTGACAGCACAACTCTTCTTT.

By sample share, this clone is large. The chain uses TRDV1 and TRDJ2, with D tentatively TRDD2 (7 bases). V shed 0 bases and J shed 7 bases, with 30 bases lying between them. This CDR3 is 21 amino acids long. Germline V gene data show CDR1 as TSWWSYY and CDR2 as QGS. This CDR3 reads CALGELSYLLSVLGCQAQLFF. The DNA for the CDR3 is TGTGCTCTTGGGGAACTTTCCTACTTACTTAGTGTACTGGGCTGTCAAGCACAACTCTTCTTT.

On this clone: This may be a read error, as it is one base from a much larger clone. Different DNA sequences within this sample yield the same CDR3. The chain employs TRDV1 and TRDJ1; D is perhaps TRDD2 (5 bases). This CDR3 comprises 19 residues. The germline CDR1 and CDR2 sequences are TSWWSYY and QGS. The CDR3 coding sequence is TGTGCTCTTGGGGACCTACCCCCAGAGAGGACCGCGTACACTGATAAACTCATCTTT. Its translation: CALGDLPPERTAYTDKLIF.